These T cell receptor beta chains were read from a single sample in a study of blood T cell repertoires in COVID-19. The table came from immunoSEQ multiplex PCR; TCRdb's copy has only in-frame clones and leaves some out. The sample carries approximately 130,000 clones, 83% recorded once. Sequences were obtained from peripheral blood. The receptors derive from an elderly man with active or convalescent COVID-19. Each CDR3 is given with its conserved first and last residue. A D gene is named only where the DNA matches it firmly. The size entry is marked missing in some rows and otherwise reads once, few, many or a size class.

TRBJ1-1 | TRBV12-5 | once | - | TGTGCTAGTGGTTTGAGATGGGGGCAGGGCACTGAAGCTTTCTTT | CASGLRWGQGTEAFF
TRBJ2-1 | TRBV4-2 | once | TRBD2 | TGTGCCAGCAGCCAAGACCGGACTAGCGGGGGGTACAATGAGCAGTTCTTC | CASSQDRTSGGYNEQFF
TRBJ1-4 | TRBV27 | - | - | TGTGCCAGCAGACCTTTACGGGGGGTTGAAGAAAAACTGTTTTTT | CASRPLRGVEEKLFF
TRBJ2-7 | TRBV20-1 | - | TRBD2 | TGCAGTGCTAGTCGGGGGGTGTCAGGCCTGACCTACGAGCAGTACTTC | CSASRGVSGLTYEQYF
TRBJ2-1 | TRBV4-3 | once | TRBD2 | TGCGCCAGCAGCCAAGATCGGTGGGGGGGAGAGGAGCAGTTCTTC | CASSQDRWGGEEQFF
TRBJ1-2 | TRBV7-8 | - | - | TGTGCCAGCAGTTCTCAGGGGAGTTATGGCTACACCTTC | CASSSQGSYGYTF
TRBJ1-3 | TRBV9 | once | - | TGTGCCAGCAGCGTAGGGGGAGCGGCCCCTGGAAACACCATATATTTT | CASSVGGAAPGNTIYF
TRBJ2-3 | TRBV5-1 | few | - | TGCGCCAGCAGCCTACAGCCCACAGATACGCAGTATTTT | CASSLQPTDTQYF
TRBJ1-5 | TRBV2 | - | TRBD1 | TGTGCCAGCAGTGAACGAGTGACAGGGGGATCTCAGCCCCAGCATTTT | CASSERVTGGSQPQHF
TRBJ2-7 | TRBV19 | - | - | TGTGCCAGTAGGGGTACGGACAACTACGAGCAGTACTTC | CASRGTDNYEQYF
TRBJ2-7 | TRBV5-1 | - | - | TGCGCCAGCAGCTCCGACCGACTCGAGCAGTACTTC | CASSSDRLEQYF
TRBJ1-2 | TRBV19 | - | TRBD1 | TGTGCCAGTAGTATAGCGGCAGGGGGCTATGGCTACACCTTC | CASSIAAGGYGYTF
TRBJ2-7 | TRBV30 | - | - | TGTGCCTGTATCCCCCAGGGCTACGAGCAGTACTTC | CACIPQGYEQYF
TRBJ1-5 | TRBV19 | - | - | TGTGCCAGTACCCCCGGACAGAGCTATTATAGCAATCAGCCCCAGCATTTT | CASTPGQSYYSNQPQHF
TRBJ1-4 | TRBV7-2 | - | TRBD1 | TGTGCCAGCAGGCGGGGGACAGGGAACGAAAAACTGTTTTTT | CASRRGTGNEKLFF
TRBJ1-2 | TRBV10-2 | - | TRBD1 | TGCGCCAGCACCCCGACCGGGACAGGGGACGGCTACACCTTC | CASTPTGTGDGYTF
TRBJ1-2 | TRBV28 | - | TRBD1 | TGTGCCAGCGGGACAGGGACTAACTATGGCTACACCTTC | CASGTGTNYGYTF
TRBJ1-6 | TRBV5-5 | - | TRBD1 | TGTGCCAGCAGACCCCGGACAGGGTTGGATTCACCCCTCCACTTT | CASRPRTGLDSPLHF
TRBJ1-4 | TRBV28 | - | - | TGTGCCAGCTTTGGCCTCAGGGAGGGCGGAAAACTGTTTTTT | CASFGLREGGKLFF
TRBJ2-1 | TRBV19 | - | - | TGTGCCAGTAGTCCGGGCGGGTTCCATGAGCAGTTCTTC | CASSPGGFHEQFF
TRBJ1-6 | TRBV7-2 | few | - | TGTGCCAGCAGCTTAGCTAGCAGGGTCAATTCACCCCTCCACTTT | CASSLASRVNSPLHF
TRBJ2-1 | TRBV7-2 | - | TRBD1 | TGTGCCAGCAGCCAGGGACAGGGAGGAAATGAGCAGTTCTTC | CASSQGQGGNEQFF
TRBJ1-3 | TRBV9 | - | - | TGTGCCAGCAGCGTTGAGATTGGAAACACCATATATTTT | CASSVEIGNTIYF